This T cell receptor beta chain is from a study of siplizumab effects on memory and regulatory T cells. Libraries were prepared by immunoSEQ multiplex PCR; TCRdb keeps only in-frame clonotypes and omits some of them. The sample shows roughly 60,000 clones, 96% of them seen only once. The CDR3 length is 14 residues. V was cut by 5 bases and J by 2 bases, with 14 bases left in between. Per the germline V gene, CDR1 is SGDLS and CDR2 is YYNGEE. This receptor was taken from a human donor in good health. The specimen sequenced was naive CD8+ T cells sorted from blood. The chain joins TRBV9 to TRBJ2-7, with a weak D call TRBD1 (6 bases). The CDR3 coding sequence is TGTGCCAGCAGTACAGGGTCCGTTACCTACGAGCAGTACTTC. Translated: CASSTGSVTYEQYF.